What follows describes a single T cell receptor beta chain. This entry belongs to a study of blood T cell repertoires in COVID-19. About the research overall: COVID-19 samples collected from the United States, Italy and Spain covered acute and convalescent phases. PBMCs, B-cell-depleted T cells, or T cells provided the cDNA or gDNA that made up the material.

CDR1 is LGHDT and CDR2 is YNNKEL in the germline V gene (reference sequence). The CDR3 loop spans 17 amino acids. Trimming removed 3 bases from V and 4 bases from J, with 16 bases in between. Original data processing: Estimated nucleated cell counts came from reference gene primer amplification. Some clones are missing from TCRdb's copy, which holds only in-frame ones; the method was immunoSEQ multiplex PCR. The D gene and trimming were derived from the DNA, and the V and J assignments and clone size from that table. Of over 200,000 clones in the sample, 87% were seen once. The chain combines TRBV3-1 (or the pseudogene TRBV3-2) with TRBJ1-6; the D is unclear. What was sequenced was peripheral blood. This receptor was obtained from a man in his fifties or sixties who had recovered from COVID-19. This CDR3 is CASSHENGRFYNSPLHF. Written as DNA, the CDR3 is TGTGCCAGCAGCCACGAAAACGGCAGGTTTTATAATTCACCCCTCCACTTT.